The sequence of this T cell receptor beta chain was determined in a study of blood T cell repertoires in COVID-19. Data came from immunoSEQ multiplex PCR; TCRdb stores just in-frame clones and leaves some out. The table shows over 200,000 clones, with about 94% occurring only once. The CDR3 length is 19 residues. Germline values: CDR1 MNHEY, CDR2 SMNVEV (reference sequence). V trimming: 5 bases; J trimming: 2 bases; junction bases outside the gene matches: 15. This TCR came from a man between 60 and 75 years old with COVID-19, enrolled during active disease. Sequencing input: peripheral blood. The chain carries TRBV27 and TRBJ2-1; the match to TRBD2 covers 10 bases. CDR3: CASSPTYSASGRTYNEQFF. CDR3 coding DNA: TGTGCCAGCAGTCCAACCTATTCGGCTAGCGGGAGAACCTACAATGAGCAGTTCTTC.